Listed below are T cell receptor beta chains from one sample, sequenced in a study of shared clonotypes between healthy human individuals. Some clones are missing from TCRdb's copy, which holds only in-frame ones; the method was immunoSEQ multiplex PCR. The sample gives about 2.1 million clones, 93% of which show up once; around 1.8% is in the top ten. Sequencing was performed on naive CD8+ T cells from PBMCs. The source is a man younger than 30 in good health. Some clones in this sample may be carry-over from other donors' samples. The CDR3 runs from the conserved cysteine through the conserved F or W. D genes are given only for firm matches. A row's size may be missing; if present it is once, few, many or a size class.

clone size	J gene	D gene	V gene	CDR3 DNA	CDR3 protein
NA	TRBJ1-2	TRBD1	TRBV7-8	TGTGCCAGCAGCCCCTCATCGGTACCCGGGACAGGGAACTATGGCTACACCTTC	CASSPSSVPGTGNYGYTF
NA	TRBJ1-4	NA	TRBV2	TGTGCCAGCAGTGAATTTGACAGGTTGGGTACTAATGAAAAACTGTTTTTT	CASSEFDRLGTNEKLFF
NA	TRBJ2-2	NA	TRBV28	TGTGCCAGCAGCTTTAACACCGGGGAGCTGTTTTTT	CASSFNTGELFF
NA	TRBJ2-2	TRBD2	TRBV7-6	TGTGCCAGCAGCGGGACTAGTTTGGTCGGGGAGCTGTTTTTT	CASSGTSLVGELFF
NA	TRBJ2-1	TRBD1	TRBV28	TGTGCCAGCAGTGGGACGTCCGGGACAGCCCAGTGGAGCGCCTACAATGAGCAGTTCTTC	CASSGTSGTAQWSAYNEQFF
NA	TRBJ1-1	TRBD1	TRBV19	TGTGCCAGTAGTATTCACAGGGGGCAGGGGAACACTGAAGCTTTCTTT	CASSIHRGQGNTEAFF
NA	TRBJ2-7	NA	TRBV28	TGTGCCAGCAGTTTTTTGGTTGGCGGGGCTACATACGAGCAGTACTTC	CASSFLVGGATYEQYF
NA	TRBJ2-5	NA	TRBV6-5	TGTGCCGGCAGTTACTTGGGCAGAGAAATCCAAGAGACCCAGTACTTC	CAGSYLGREIQETQYF
NA	TRBJ1-4	TRBD1	TRBV16	TGTGCCAGCAACCCCGGGACAGGGCATGAAAAACTGTTTTTT	CASNPGTGHEKLFF
NA	TRBJ1-4	TRBD1	TRBV27	TGTGCCAGCAGTTTAGGGACAGGGCGAGGCGAAAAACTGTTTTTT	CASSLGTGRGEKLFF
NA	TRBJ2-7	NA	TRBV14	TGTGCCAGCAGCCGGGGAAAACCCTACGAGCAGTACTTC	CASSRGKPYEQYF
NA	TRBJ2-2	NA	TRBV7-3	TGTGCCAGCAGCTCCCGTGAAGGGCCTAACACCGGGGAGCTGTTTTTT	CASSSREGPNTGELFF
NA	TRBJ1-1	TRBD1	TRBV9	TGTGCCAGCAGCGTAGTCGGGACAGGGAGTCGTACTGAAGCTTTCTTT	CASSVVGTGSRTEAFF
NA	TRBJ2-1	TRBD2	TRBV27	TGTGCCAGCAGTGGGACTAGCGGGAGTGGCGAGCAGTTCTTC	CASSGTSGSGEQFF
NA	TRBJ2-3	NA	TRBV9	TGTGCCAGCAGCGGCGAGGTAGATACGCAGTATTTT	CASSGEVDTQYF
NA	TRBJ2-3	TRBD2	TRBV9	TGTGCCAGCAGCCCCCCACTGACTCTTGCGGGAGGTGTAGATACGCAGTATTTT	CASSPPLTLAGGVDTQYF
once	TRBJ2-5	NA	TRBV2	TGTGCCAGCAGTGGGCGGCAGGGTTCGAAGACCCAGTACTTC	CASSGRQGSKTQYF
NA	TRBJ1-2	NA	TRBV4-1	TGCGCCAGCAGCCAAGATAGTGTTGGGTTGGGGGGCTACACCTTC	CASSQDSVGLGGYTF
NA	TRBJ2-2	NA	TRBV19	TGTGCCAGTAACGAGGGGTTTAGAACCGGGGAGCTGTTTTTT	CASNEGFRTGELFF
NA	TRBJ2-3	NA	TRBV5-1	TGCGCCAGCAGCTTTTCGAAAGTCCGGCTTTTAGATACGCAGTATTTT	CASSFSKVRLLDTQYF
NA	TRBJ1-3	TRBD1	TRBV28	TGTGCCAGCGAGACAGGGTCCTATACAGGAAACACCATATATTTT	CASETGSYTGNTIYF
NA	TRBJ2-7	TRBD1	TRBV10-1	TGCGCCAGCTCGGACAGGGTAACCGGCCACGAGCAGTACTTC	CASSDRVTGHEQYF
NA	TRBJ2-7	TRBD2	TRBV29-1	TGCAGCGTTTTGAGAGCGGCTAGCGGGTTCAGCTCCTACGAGCAGTACTTC	CSVLRAASGFSSYEQYF
NA	TRBJ2-1	NA	TRBV6-6	TGTGCCAGCAGTTATCGGTGGGATGAGCAGTTCTTC	CASSYRWDEQFF
NA	TRBJ2-1	NA	TRBV28	TGTGCCAGCAGTTCCCATCCGGGAGAGCAGTTCTTC	CASSSHPGEQFF
NA	TRBJ2-7	NA	TRBV27	TGTGCCAGCAGTCTTAGTCCCTCCCCCTCCTACGAGCAGTACTTC	CASSLSPSPSYEQYF
NA	TRBJ2-1	TRBD2	TRBV11-2	TGTGCCAGCAGCTTAGGACTAGGGACTAGCGGAGCACGACAGCAGTTCTTC	CASSLGLGTSGARQQFF
NA	TRBJ1-1	NA	TRBV5-1	TGCGCCAGCAGCTACAAGGACAGTTGGAGAACTGAAGCTTTCTTT	CASSYKDSWRTEAFF
NA	TRBJ2-1	NA	TRBV5-4	TGTGCCAGCAGCCGAGAAAATGAGCAGTTCTTC	CASSRENEQFF
NA	TRBJ2-5	NA	TRBV28	TGTGCCAGCAACAGCAAGGTCCAAGAGACCCAGTACTTC	CASNSKVQETQYF
few	TRBJ2-1	TRBD1	TRBV7-9	TGTGCCGGACAGGGCCCTCCGGACAATGAGCAGTTCTTC	CAGQGPPDNEQFF
once	TRBJ2-7	TRBD1	TRBV29-1	TGCAGCGTTGGTGCCGGGACAGGGAAGAGCTACGAGCAGTACTTC	CSVGAGTGKSYEQYF
once	TRBJ1-1	NA	TRBV6-5	TGTGCCAGCCGACAGCCGAACACTGAAGCTTTCTTT	CASRQPNTEAFF
NA	TRBJ2-2	NA	TRBV7-3	TGTGCCAGCAGCTTAATTTCCCACGTTTCGGGGGCCGGGGAGCTGTTTTTT	CASSLISHVSGAGELFF
NA	TRBJ1-1	NA	TRBV21-1	TGTGCCAGCAGCCTACAGGGGTGGGCTTTCTTT	CASSLQGWAFF
once	TRBJ2-7	TRBD2	TRBV6-1	TGTGCCAGCAGTGAAGCTAGACTAGCGGGAGTAAGGCAGTACTTC	CASSEARLAGVRQYF
NA	TRBJ2-1	NA	TRBV6-1	TGTGCCAGCAGCGAGACAGCATACAATGAGCAGTTCTTC	CASSETAYNEQFF
NA	TRBJ2-5	NA	TRBV9	TGTGCCAGCAGCCCCGGTAGTTCGGGAGAGACCCAGTACTTC	CASSPGSSGETQYF
NA	TRBJ2-1	TRBD2	TRBV18	TGTGCCAGCTCACCAAAAGCGGGAGGAGGGGGCTACAATGAGCAGTTCTTC	CASSPKAGGGGYNEQFF
NA	TRBJ1-5	NA	TRBV7-8	TGTGCCAGCAGCCTCCTCAACGCAGGCCCATCGATCGGGGCCAATCAGCCCCAGCATTTT	CASSLLNAGPSIGANQPQHF
NA	TRBJ2-5	TRBD1	TRBV18	TGTGCCAGCTCACCACCGAAGGGCAGGGGGCAAACAGAGACCCAGTACTTC	CASSPPKGRGQTETQYF
NA	TRBJ2-1	TRBD2	TRBV6-6	TGTGCCAGCAGCGGACTAGCGGCACCCTACAATGAGCAGTTCTTC	CASSGLAAPYNEQFF
NA	TRBJ2-3	NA	TRBV27	TGTGCCAGCAGTCCCCCCCGGGGCCAGGGAGGCACAGATACGCAGTATTTT	CASSPPRGQGGTDTQYF
NA	TRBJ2-2	NA	TRBV4-1	TGCGCCAGCAGTTGGACGCCAGGCGGGGAGCTGTTTTTT	CASSWTPGGELFF
NA	TRBJ2-1	NA	TRBV9	TGTGCCAGCACCCCGGGAAACAGGCCCAATGGAAATGAGCAGTTCTTC	CASTPGNRPNGNEQFF
once	TRBJ1-2	TRBD1	TRBV29-1	TGCAGCGTAGTAAGACAGGGCAAAGGCTACACCTTC	CSVVRQGKGYTF
once	TRBJ2-1	TRBD2	TRBV27	TGTGCCAGCAGTTTATCCACCGGGAGGGCTGGTGAGCAGTTCTTC	CASSLSTGRAGEQFF
NA	TRBJ2-1	TRBD2	TRBV11-3	TGTGCCAGCAGCTATGCCGAGCGGGAGGGCCGGAATGAGCAGTTCTTC	CASSYAEREGRNEQFF
once	TRBJ2-1	TRBD2	TRBV7-9	TGTGCCAGCAGCTTGCCCATTTGGGGCGGGAGTATGGCCGGCAATGAGCAGTTCTTC	CASSLPIWGGSMAGNEQFF
NA	TRBJ2-7	NA	TRBV30	TGTGCCTGGAGTGTAGGGACGGCACCCTCCTACGAGCAGTACTTC	CAWSVGTAPSYEQYF
NA	TRBJ2-1	NA	TRBV19	TGTGCCAGTAGTACCTTTGGGGAGAGGGCCCTAAATGAGCAGTTCTTC	CASSTFGERALNEQFF